The text below deals with one T cell receptor beta chain. Its antigen remains unknown. The PCR had 60 Vbeta and 13 Jbeta primers. TCRdb's table, derived via immunoSEQ multiplex PCR, lists solely in-frame clones and lacks some. The top ten hold roughly 1.6% of the sample, which has fewer than 250,000 clones, around 79% seen once. This specimen comes from a study of cytomegalovirus exposure and HLA in healthy donors. Findings and caveats of the study: A missense DCLRE1C variant was associated with V- and J-gene trimming of TCR beta chains in a later analysis, and an independent cohort replicated the association. In a later analysis, across HLA loci, associated TCR counts were highest for DRB1, lowest for HLA-C. A classifier reportedly called cytomegalovirus status with high sensitivity and specificity.

Input material: PBMCs. This TCR came from a woman in her forties or fifties in good health and CMV-seronegative.

This chain's CDR3 is CASSLAGAGEQYF. For the CDR3, the DNA is TGTGCCAGCAGTTTAGCGGGGGCGGGTGAGCAGTACTTC. The gene calls are TRBV28 and TRBJ2-7; tentative D call: TRBD2 (7 bases). The CDR3 loop spans 13 amino acids. The V and J ends lost 2 bases and 7 bases respectively, with 12 bases between them. CDR1 and CDR2 from the germline V gene are MDHEN and SYDVKM.